The clone carrying this T cell receptor (beta chain) has only a few counts. Per the authors' pipeline: Amplification with reference gene primers provided the estimates of nucleated cell counts. Clones were sequenced by immunoSEQ multiplex PCR, and TCRdb holds only the in-frame ones, with some missing. Clone size and the V and J calls come from that table; the DNA yielded D and trimming. The data show roughly 120,000 clones, 74% seen once. These data originate in a study of blood T cell repertoires in COVID-19. The source is a man older than 75 with COVID-19, enrolled during active disease. Sequenced sample: peripheral blood.

The CDR3 reads CASSPPSEGEQFF. CDR3 coding DNA: TGTGCCAGCTCACCACCGTCAGAGGGTGAGCAGTTCTTC. The chain has TRBV18 and TRBJ2-1, with D possibly being TRBD2 (5 bases). CDR3 length equals 13 residues. Trimming took 0 bases from V and 9 from J, leaving 9 bases between them. The germline gives CDR1 KGHSH, CDR2 LQKENI.